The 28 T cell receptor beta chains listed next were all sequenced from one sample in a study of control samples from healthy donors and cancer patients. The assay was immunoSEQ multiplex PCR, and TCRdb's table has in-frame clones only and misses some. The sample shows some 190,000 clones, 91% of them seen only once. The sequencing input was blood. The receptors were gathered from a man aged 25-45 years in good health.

The CDR3 DNA is TGTGCCAGCAGCGCGGGACAGGGGACCTACAATGAGCAGTTCTTC. Protein product: CASSAGQGTYNEQFF. V is TRBV4-2 and J is TRBJ2-1, with 10 bases identical to TRBD1. This CDR3 region has 15 residues. The germline V gene encodes CDR1 LGHNA and CDR2 YNFKEQ. V was clipped by 5 bases and J by 2 bases; unmatched bases: 3.

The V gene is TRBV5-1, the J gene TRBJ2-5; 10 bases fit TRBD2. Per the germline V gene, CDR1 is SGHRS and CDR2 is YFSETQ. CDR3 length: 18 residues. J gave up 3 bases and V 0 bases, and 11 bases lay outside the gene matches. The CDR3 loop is CASSLGQRGGRLEETQYF. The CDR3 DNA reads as TGCGCCAGCAGCTTGGGGCAGCGGGGGGGCCGGTTAGAAGAGACCCAGTACTTC.

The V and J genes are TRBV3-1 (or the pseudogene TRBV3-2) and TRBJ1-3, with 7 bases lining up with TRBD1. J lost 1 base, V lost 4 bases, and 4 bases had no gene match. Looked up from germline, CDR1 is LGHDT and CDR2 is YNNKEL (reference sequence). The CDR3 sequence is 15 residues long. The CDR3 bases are TGTGCCAGCAGCCCAACGACAGGGTCTGGAAACACCATATATTTT. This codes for CASSPTTGSGNTIYF.

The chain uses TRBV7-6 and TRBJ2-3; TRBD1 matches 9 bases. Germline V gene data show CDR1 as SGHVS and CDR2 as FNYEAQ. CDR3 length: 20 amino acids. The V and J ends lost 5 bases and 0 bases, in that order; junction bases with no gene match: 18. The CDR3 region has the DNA TGTGCCAGCAGCCTCTATCCGGGACAGGGATATTCATCGAGCACAGATACGCAGTATTTT. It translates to CASSLYPGQGYSSSTDTQYF.

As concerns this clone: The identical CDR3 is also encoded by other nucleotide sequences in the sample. DNA for the CDR3: TGTGCCAGCAGTTACGACAGCAATCAGCCCCAGCATTTT. This codes for CASSYDSNQPQHF. The chain recombines TRBV6-5 with TRBJ1-5; no clear D gene. Germline values: CDR1 MNHEY, CDR2 SVGAGI. With 2 bases removed from V and 1 base from J, the gap between germline ends came to 3 bases. This CDR3 has 13 amino acids.

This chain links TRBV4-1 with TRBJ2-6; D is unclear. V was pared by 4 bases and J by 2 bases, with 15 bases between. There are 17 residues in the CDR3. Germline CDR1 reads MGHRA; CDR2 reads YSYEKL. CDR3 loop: CASSPLARVTGANVLTF. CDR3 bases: TGCGCCAGCAGCCCATTGGCCCGCGTCACTGGGGCCAACGTCCTGACTTTC.

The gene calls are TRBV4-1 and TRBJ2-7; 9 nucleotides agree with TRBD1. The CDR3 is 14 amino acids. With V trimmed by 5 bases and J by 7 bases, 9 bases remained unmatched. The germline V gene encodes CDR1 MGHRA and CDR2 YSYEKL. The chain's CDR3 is CASSSEQGAGEQYF. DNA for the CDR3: TGCGCCAGCAGCTCCGAACAGGGGGCGGGAGAGCAGTACTTC.

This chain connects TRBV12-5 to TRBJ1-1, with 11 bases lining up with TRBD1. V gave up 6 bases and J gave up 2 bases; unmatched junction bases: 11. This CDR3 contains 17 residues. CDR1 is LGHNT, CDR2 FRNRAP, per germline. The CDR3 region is CASGPPGTGGINTEAFF. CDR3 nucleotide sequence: TGTGCTAGTGGCCCTCCCGGGACAGGGGGAATAAACACTGAAGCTTTCTTT. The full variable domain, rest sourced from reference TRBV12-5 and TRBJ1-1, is DARVTQTPRHKVTEMGQEVTMRCQPILGHNTVFWYRQTMMQGLELLAYFRNRAPLDDSGMPKDRFSAEMPDATLATLKIQPSEPRDSAVYFCASGPPGTGGINTEAFFGQGTRLTVV.

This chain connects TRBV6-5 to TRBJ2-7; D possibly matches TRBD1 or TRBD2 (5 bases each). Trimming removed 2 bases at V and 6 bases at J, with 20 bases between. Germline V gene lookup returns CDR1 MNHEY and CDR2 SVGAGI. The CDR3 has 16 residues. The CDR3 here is CASSYHRDPPTGEQYF. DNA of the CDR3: TGTGCCAGCAGTTACCATAGGGACCCCCCGACTGGCGAGCAGTACTTC.

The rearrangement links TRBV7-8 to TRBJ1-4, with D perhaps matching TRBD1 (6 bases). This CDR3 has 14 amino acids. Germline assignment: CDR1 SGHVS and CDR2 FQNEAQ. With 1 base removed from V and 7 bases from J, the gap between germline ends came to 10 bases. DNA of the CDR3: TGTGCCAGCAGCTTAGTACAGGGAAGTGAAAAACTGTTTTTT. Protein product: CASSLVQGSEKLFF.

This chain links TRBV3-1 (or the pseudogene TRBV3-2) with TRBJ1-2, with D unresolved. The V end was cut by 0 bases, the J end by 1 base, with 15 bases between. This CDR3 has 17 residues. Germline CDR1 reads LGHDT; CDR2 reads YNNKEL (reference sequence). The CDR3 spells CASSQDFSPEGNYGYTF. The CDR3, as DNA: TGTGCCAGCAGCCAAGATTTTTCGCCTGAGGGTAACTATGGCTACACCTTC.

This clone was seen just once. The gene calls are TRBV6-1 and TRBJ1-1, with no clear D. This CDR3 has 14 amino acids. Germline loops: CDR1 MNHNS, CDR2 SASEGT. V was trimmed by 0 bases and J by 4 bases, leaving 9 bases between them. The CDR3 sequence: CASSEAGGSTEAFF. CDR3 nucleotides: TGTGCCAGCAGTGAAGCGGGAGGGAGCACTGAAGCTTTCTTT.

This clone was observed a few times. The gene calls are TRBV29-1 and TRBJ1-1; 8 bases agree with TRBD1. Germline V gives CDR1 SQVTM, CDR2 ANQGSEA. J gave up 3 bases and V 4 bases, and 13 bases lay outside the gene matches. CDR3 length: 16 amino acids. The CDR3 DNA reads TGCAGCGTTGTTGGTAAGCCAGGGGGCGCTTACACTGAAGCTTTCTTT. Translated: CSVVGKPGGAYTEAFF.

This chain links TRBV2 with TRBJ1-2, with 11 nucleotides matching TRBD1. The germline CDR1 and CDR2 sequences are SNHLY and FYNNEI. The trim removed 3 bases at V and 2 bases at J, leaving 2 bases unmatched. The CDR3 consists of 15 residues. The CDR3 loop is CASSEGQGVNYGYTF. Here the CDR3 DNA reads TGTGCCAGCAGTGAGGGACAGGGGGTAAACTATGGCTACACCTTC.

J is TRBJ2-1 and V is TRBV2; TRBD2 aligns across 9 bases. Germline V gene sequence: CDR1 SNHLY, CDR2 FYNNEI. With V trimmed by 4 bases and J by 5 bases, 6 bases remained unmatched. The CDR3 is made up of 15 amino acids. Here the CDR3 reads CASSAGGGDHNEQFF. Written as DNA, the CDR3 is TGTGCCAGCAGTGCTGGCGGGGGGGATCACAATGAGCAGTTCTTC.

The CDR3 loop is CASSQVGGTEAFF. The CDR3 DNA reads TGTGCCAGCAGCCAAGTTGGGGGCACTGAAGCTTTCTTT. The chain combines TRBV14 with TRBJ1-1, with D perhaps TRBD1 (5 bases). The CDR3 extends over 13 amino acids. Per the germline V gene, CDR1 is SGHDN and CDR2 is FVKESK. V lost 1 base, J lost 4 bases, and 7 bases lay in between.

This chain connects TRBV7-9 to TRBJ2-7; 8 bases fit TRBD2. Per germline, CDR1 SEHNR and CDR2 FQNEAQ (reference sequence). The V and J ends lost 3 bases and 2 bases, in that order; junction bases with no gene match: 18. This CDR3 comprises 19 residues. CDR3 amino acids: CASSFNPGRTVAGPYEQYF. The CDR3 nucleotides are TGTGCCAGCAGCTTCAACCCGGGAAGAACGGTAGCGGGGCCCTACGAGCAGTACTTC.

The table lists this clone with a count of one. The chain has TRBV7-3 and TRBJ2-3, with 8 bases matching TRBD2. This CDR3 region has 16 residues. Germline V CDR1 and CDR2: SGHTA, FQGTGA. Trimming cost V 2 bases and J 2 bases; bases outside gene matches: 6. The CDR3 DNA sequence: TGTGCCAGCAGCTTAGGATTAGCGGGGCTCACAGATACGCAGTATTTT. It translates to CASSLGLAGLTDTQYF. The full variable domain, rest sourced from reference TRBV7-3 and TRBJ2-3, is GAGVSQTPSNKVTEKGKYVELRCDPISGHTALYWYRQSLGQGPEFLIYFQGTGAADDSGLPNDRFFAVRPEGSVSTLKIQRTERGDSAVYLCASSLGLAGLTDTQYFGPGTRLTVL.

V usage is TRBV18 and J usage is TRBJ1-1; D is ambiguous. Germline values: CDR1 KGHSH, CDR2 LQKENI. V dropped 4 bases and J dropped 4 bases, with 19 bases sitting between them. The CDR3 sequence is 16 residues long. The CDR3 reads CASSRLPSKAVTEAFF. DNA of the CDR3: TGTGCCAGCTCACGTTTACCATCGAAGGCGGTCACTGAAGCTTTCTTT.

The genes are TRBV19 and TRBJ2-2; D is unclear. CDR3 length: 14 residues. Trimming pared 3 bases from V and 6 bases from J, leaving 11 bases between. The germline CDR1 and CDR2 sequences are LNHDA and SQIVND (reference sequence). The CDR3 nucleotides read TGTGCCAGTAGTATTTCCCGATCGTCCGGGGAGCTGTTTTTT. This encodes CASSISRSSGELFF.

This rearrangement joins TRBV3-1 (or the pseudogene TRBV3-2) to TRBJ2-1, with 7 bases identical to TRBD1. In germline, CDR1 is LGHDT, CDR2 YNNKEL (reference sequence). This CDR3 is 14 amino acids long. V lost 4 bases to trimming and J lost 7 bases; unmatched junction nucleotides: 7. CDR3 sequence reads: CASSRDRVPNEQFF. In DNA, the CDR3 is TGTGCCAGCAGCCGAGACAGGGTGCCGAATGAGCAGTTCTTC.

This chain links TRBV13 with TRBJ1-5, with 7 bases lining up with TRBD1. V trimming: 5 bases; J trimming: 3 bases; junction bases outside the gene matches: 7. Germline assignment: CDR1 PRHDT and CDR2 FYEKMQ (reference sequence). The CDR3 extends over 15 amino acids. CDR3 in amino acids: CASSQRTGLNQPQHF. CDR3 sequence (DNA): TGTGCCAGCAGCCAGAGGACAGGCCTCAATCAGCCCCAGCATTTT.

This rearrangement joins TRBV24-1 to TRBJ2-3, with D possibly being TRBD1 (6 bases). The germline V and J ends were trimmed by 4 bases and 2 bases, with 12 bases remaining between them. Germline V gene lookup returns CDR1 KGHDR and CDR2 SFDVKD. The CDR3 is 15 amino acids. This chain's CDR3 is CATSDPGQNTDTQYF. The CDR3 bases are TGTGCCACCAGTGACCCAGGACAGAACACAGATACGCAGTATTTT.

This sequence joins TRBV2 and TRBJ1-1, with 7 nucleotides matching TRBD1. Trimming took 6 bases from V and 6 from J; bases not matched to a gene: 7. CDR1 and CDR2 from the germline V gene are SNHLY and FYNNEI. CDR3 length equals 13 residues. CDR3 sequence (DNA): TGTGCCAGCAGCTTCGACAGGGTGGCTGAAGCTTTCTTT. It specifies CASSFDRVAEAFF.

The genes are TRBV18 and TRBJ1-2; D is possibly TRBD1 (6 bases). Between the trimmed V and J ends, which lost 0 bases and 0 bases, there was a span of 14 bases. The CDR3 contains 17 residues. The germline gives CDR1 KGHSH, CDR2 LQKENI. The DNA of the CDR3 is TGTGCCAGCTCACCACCGAACAGGGAGCCCTCTAACTATGGCTACACCTTC. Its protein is CASSPPNREPSNYGYTF.

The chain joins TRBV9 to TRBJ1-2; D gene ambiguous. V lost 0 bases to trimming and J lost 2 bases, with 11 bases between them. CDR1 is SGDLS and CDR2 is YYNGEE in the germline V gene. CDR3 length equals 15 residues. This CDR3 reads CASSVGRIPNYGYTF. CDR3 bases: TGTGCCAGCAGCGTAGGTAGGATCCCGAACTATGGCTACACCTTC.

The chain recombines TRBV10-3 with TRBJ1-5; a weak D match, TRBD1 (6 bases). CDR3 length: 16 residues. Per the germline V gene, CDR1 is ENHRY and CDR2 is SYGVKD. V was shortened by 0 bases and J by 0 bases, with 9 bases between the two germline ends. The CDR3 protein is CAISESRTASNQPQHF. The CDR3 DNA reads TGTGCCATCAGTGAGTCAAGGACAGCTAGCAATCAGCCCCAGCATTTT.

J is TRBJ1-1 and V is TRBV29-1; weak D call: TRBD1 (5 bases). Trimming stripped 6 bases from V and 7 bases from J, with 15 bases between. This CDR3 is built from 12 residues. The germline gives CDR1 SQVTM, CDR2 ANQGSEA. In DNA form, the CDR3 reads TGCAGCGTGGGGGGATGGGAGGGTGAAGCTTTCTTT. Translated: CSVGGWEGEAFF.